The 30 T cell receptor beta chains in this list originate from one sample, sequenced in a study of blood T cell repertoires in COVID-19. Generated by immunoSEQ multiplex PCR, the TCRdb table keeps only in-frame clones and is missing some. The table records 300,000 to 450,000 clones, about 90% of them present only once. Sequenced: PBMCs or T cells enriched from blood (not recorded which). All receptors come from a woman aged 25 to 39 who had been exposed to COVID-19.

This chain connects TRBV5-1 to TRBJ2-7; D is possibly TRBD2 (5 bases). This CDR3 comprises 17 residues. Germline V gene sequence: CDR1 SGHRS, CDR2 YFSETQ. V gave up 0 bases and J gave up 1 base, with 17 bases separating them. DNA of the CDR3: TGCGCCAGCAGCTTGGCCTTGGGTCAGGACTTTTCCTACGAGCAGTACTTC. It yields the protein CASSLALGQDFSYEQYF. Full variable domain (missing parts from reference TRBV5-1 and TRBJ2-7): KAGVTQTPRYLIKTRGQQVTLSCSPISGHRSVSWYQQTPGQGLQFLFEYFSETQRNKGNFPGRFSGRQFSNSRSEMNVSTLELGDSALYLCASSLALGQDFSYEQYFGPGTRLTVT.

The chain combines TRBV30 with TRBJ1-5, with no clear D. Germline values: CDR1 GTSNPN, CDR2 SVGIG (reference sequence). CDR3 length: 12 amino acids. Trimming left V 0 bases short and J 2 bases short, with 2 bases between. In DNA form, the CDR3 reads TGTGCCTGGAGTGTCGGCAATCAGCCCCAGCATTTT. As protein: CAWSVGNQPQHF.

The CDR3 spells CASSPDSLGTEAFF. CDR3 nucleotide sequence: TGTGCCAGCAGCCCGGACAGCCTTGGGACTGAAGCTTTCTTT. The chain uses TRBV11-3 and TRBJ1-1, with D perhaps TRBD1 (6 bases). CDR1 and CDR2 (germline): SGHNT, YENEEA. The V and J ends lost 5 bases and 5 bases respectively, with 15 bases between them. This CDR3 comprises 14 residues.

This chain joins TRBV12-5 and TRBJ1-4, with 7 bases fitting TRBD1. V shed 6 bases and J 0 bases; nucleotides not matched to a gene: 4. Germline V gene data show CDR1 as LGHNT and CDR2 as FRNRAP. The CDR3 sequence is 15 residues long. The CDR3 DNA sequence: TGTGCTAGTGGCCTCGGACAGGCAACTAATGAAAAACTGTTTTTT. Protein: CASGLGQATNEKLFF.

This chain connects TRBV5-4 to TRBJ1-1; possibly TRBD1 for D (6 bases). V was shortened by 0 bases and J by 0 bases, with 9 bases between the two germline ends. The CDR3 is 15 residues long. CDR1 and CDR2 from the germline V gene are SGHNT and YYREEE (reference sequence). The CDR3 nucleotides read TGTGCCAGCAGCTTGGGAGGGGGTGTGAACACTGAAGCTTTCTTT. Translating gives CASSLGGGVNTEAFF.

The CDR3: CASSLALRETDTQYF. DNA of the CDR3: TGTGCCAGCAGCTTAGCGCTGAGGGAGACAGATACGCAGTATTTT. This chain joins TRBV7-9 and TRBJ2-3; tentatively, D is TRBD2 (5 bases). Trimming stripped 0 bases from V and 3 bases from J, with 10 bases between. This CDR3 has 15 residues. Germline values: CDR1 SEHNR, CDR2 FQNEAQ (reference sequence).

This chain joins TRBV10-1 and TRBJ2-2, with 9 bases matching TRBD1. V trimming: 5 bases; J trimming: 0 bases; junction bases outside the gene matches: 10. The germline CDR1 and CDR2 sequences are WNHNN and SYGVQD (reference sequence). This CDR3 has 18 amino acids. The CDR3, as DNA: TGCGCCAGCAGTTCCGGGACAGGGTCCGCTTCGAACACCGGGGAGCTGTTTTTT. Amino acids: CASSSGTGSASNTGELFF.

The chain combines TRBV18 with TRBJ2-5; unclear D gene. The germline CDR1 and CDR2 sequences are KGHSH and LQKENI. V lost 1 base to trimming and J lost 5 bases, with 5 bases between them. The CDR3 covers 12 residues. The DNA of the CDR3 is TGTGCCAGCTCACCACATCGGGAGACCCAGTACTTC. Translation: CASSPHRETQYF.

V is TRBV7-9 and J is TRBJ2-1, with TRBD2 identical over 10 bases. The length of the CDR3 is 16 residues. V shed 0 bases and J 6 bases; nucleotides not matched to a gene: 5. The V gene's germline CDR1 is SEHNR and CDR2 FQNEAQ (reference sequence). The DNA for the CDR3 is TGTGCCAGCAGCTTAGCCTTAGCGGGAGGTCGCAATGAGCAGTTCTTC. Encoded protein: CASSLALAGGRNEQFF. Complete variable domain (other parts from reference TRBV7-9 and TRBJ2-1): DTGVSQNPRHKITKRGQNVTFRCDPISEHNRLYWYRQTLGQGPEFLTYFQNEAQLEKSRLLSDRFSAERPKGSFSTLEIQRTEQGDSAMYLCASSLALAGGRNEQFFGPGTRLTVL.

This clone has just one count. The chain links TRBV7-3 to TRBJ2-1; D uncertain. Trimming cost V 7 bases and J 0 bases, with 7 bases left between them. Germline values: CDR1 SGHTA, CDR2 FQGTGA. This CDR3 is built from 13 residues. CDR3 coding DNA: TGTGCCAGCACCGAGAGCTCCTACAATGAGCAGTTCTTC. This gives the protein CASTESSYNEQFF.

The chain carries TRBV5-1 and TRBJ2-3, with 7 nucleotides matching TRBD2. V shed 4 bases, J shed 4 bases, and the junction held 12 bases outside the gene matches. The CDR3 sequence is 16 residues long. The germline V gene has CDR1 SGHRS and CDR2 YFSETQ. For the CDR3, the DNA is TGCGCCAGCAGCCGTTCAGGAGGGAGGGCCGCAGATACGCAGTATTTT. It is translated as CASSRSGGRAADTQYF.

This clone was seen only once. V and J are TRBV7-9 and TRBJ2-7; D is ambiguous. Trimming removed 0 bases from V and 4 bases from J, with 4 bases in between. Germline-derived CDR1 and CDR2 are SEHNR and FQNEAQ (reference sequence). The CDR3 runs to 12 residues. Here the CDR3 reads CASSLATYEQYF. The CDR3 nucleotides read TGTGCCAGCAGCTTAGCGACATACGAGCAGTACTTC.

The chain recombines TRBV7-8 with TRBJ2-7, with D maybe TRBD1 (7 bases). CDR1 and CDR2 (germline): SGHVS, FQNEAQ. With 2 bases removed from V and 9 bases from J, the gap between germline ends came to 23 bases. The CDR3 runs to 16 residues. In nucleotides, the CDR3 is TGTGCCAGCAGCTTACCGTCAGGGGGGACTCCCTCTGTGCAGTACTTC. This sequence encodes CASSLPSGGTPSVQYF.

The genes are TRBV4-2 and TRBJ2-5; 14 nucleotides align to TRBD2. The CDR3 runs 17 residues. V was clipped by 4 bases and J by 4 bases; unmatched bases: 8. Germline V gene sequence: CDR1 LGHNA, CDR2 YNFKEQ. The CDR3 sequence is CASSPYGLAGGRETQYF. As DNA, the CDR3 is TGTGCCAGCAGCCCCTACGGACTAGCGGGAGGTAGAGAGACCCAGTACTTC.

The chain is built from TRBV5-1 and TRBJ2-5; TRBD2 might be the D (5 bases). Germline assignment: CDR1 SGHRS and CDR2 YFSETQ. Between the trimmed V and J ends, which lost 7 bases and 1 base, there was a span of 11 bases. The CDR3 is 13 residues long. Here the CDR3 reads CASRSGLQETQYF. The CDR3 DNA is TGCGCCAGCCGCTCCGGACTCCAAGAGACCCAGTACTTC. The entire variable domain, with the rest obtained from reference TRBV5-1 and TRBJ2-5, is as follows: KAGVTQTPRYLIKTRGQQVTLSCSPISGHRSVSWYQQTPGQGLQFLFEYFSETQRNKGNFPGRFSGRQFSNSRSEMNVSTLELGDSALYLCASRSGLQETQYFGPGTRLLVL.

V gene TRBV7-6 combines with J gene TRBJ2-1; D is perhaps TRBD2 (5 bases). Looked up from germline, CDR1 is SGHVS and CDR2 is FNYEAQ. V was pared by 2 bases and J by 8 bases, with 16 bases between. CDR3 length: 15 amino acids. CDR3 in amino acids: CASSLLAPNGDEQFF. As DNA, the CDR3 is TGTGCCAGCAGCTTACTAGCCCCCAACGGGGATGAGCAGTTCTTC.

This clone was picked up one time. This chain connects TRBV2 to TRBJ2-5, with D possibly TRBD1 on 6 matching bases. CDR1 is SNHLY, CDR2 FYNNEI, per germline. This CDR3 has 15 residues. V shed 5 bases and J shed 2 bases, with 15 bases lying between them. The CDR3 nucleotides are TGTGCCAGCAGTAAACAGGGTCGGGGTCAAGAGACCCAGTACTTC. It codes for CASSKQGRGQETQYF.

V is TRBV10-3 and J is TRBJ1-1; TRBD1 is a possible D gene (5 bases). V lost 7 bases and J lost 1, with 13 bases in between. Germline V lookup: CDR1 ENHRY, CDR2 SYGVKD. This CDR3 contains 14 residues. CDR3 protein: CAINPTAKNTEAFF. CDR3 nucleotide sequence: TGTGCCATCAACCCGACAGCCAAGAACACTGAAGCTTTCTTT.

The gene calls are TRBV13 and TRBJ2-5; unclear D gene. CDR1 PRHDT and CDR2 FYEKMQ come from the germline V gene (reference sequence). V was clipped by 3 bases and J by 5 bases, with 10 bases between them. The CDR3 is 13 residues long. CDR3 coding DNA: TGTGCCAGCAGCTTTGGTGTGCGGGAGACCCAGTACTTC. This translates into CASSFGVRETQYF.

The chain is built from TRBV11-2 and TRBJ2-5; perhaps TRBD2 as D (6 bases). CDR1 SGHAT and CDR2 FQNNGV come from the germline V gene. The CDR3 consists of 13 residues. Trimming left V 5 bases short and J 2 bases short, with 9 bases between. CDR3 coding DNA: TGTGCCAGCAGCCGGGACTCGCAAGAGACCCAGTACTTC. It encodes CASSRDSQETQYF.

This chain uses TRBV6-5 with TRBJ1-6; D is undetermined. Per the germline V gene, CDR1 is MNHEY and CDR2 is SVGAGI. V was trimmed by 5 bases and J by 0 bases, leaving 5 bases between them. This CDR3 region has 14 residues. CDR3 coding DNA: TGTGCCAGCAGTCGGGGCTCCTATAATTCACCCCTCCACTTT. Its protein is CASSRGSYNSPLHF.

For the CDR3, the DNA is TGCGCCAGCAGCTTGCACGGGGGGGGTCAGCCCCAGCATTTT. It translates to CASSLHGGGQPQHF. The V call is TRBV5-1, the J call TRBJ1-5, with a possible D match to TRBD1 (5 bases). Germline V gene data show CDR1 as SGHRS and CDR2 as YFSETQ. This CDR3 spans 14 amino acids. The V end lost 1 base, the J end lost 6 bases, and 11 bases lay between the germline ends.

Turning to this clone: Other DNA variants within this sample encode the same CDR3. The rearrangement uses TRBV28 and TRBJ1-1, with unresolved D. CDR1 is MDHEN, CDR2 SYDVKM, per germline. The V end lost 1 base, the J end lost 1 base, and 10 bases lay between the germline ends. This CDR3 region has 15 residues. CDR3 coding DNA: TGTGCCAGCAGTTTATTGGGAGGCGGGAACACTGAAGCTTTCTTT. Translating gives CASSLLGGGNTEAFF.

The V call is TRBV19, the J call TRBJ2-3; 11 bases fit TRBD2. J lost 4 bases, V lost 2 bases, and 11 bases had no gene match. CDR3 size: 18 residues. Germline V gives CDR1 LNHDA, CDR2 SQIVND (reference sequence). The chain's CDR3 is CASSIPVSGTSGADTQYF. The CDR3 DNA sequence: TGTGCCAGTAGTATACCAGTTTCCGGGACTAGCGGCGCAGATACGCAGTATTTT.

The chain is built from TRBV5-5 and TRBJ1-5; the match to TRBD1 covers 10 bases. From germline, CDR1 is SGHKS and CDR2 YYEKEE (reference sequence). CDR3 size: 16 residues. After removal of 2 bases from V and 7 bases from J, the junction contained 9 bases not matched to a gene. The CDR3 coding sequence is TGTGCCAGCAGCTTAGGAGTCGGACAGGGGGAGCAGCCCCAGCATTTT. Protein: CASSLGVGQGEQPQHF.

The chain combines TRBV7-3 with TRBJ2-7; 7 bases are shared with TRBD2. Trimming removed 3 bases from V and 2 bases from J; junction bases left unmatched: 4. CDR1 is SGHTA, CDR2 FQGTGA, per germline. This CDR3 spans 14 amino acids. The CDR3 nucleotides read TGTGCCAGCAGCTTCGGGAGGTTCCCCTACGAGCAGTACTTC. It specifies CASSFGRFPYEQYF. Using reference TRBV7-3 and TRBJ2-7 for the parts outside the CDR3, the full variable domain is GAGVSQTPSNKVTEKGKYVELRCDPISGHTALYWYRQSLGQGPEFLIYFQGTGAADDSGLPNDRFFAVRPEGSVSTLKIQRTERGDSAVYLCASSFGRFPYEQYFGPGTRLTVT.

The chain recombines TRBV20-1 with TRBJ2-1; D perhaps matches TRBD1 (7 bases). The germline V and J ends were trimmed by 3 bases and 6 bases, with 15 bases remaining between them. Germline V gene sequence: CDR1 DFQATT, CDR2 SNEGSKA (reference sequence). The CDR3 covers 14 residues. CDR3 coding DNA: TGCAGTGCTAGTTCTGCGGAGGGGGCCAATGAGCAGTTCTTC. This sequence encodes CSASSAEGANEQFF.

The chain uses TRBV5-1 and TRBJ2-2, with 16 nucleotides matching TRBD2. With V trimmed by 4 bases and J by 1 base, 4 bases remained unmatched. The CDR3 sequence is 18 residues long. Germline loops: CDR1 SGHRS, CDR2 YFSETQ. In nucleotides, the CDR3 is TGCGCCAGCAGCGTGGGACTAGCGGGAGGGGTGAACACCGGGGAGCTGTTTTTT. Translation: CASSVGLAGGVNTGELFF.

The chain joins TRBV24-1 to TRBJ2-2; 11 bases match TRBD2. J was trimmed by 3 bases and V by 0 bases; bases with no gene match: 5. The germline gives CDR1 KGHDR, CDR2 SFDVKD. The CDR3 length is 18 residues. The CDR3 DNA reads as TGTGCCACCAGTGATTTGCCCCTAGCGGGAGGACACACCGGGGAGCTGTTTTTT. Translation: CATSDLPLAGGHTGELFF.

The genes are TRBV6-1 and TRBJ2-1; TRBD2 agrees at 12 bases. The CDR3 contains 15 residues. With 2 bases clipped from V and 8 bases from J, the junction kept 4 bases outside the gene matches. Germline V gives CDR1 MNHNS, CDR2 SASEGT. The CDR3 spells CASSEQGLAGYEQFF. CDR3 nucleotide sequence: TGTGCCAGCAGTGAACAAGGACTAGCGGGGTATGAGCAGTTCTTC.